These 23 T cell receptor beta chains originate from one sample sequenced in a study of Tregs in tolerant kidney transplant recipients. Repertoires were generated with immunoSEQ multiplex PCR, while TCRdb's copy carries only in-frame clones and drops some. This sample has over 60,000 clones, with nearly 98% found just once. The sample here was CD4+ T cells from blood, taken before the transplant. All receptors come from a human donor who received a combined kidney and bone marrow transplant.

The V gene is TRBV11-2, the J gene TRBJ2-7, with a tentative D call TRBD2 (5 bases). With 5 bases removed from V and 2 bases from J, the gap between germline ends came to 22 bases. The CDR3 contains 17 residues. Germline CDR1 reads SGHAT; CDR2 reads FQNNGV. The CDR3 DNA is TGTGCCAGCAGCCCTCCGGTAGGGCGACTAAAAACCTACGAGCAGTACTTC. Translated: CASSPPVGRLKTYEQYF.

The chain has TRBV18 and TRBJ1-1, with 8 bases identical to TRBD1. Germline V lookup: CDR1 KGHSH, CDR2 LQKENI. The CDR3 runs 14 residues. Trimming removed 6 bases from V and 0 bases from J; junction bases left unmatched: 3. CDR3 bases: TGTGCCAGCTCTCGGACAGGGATGAACACTGAAGCTTTCTTT. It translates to CASSRTGMNTEAFF. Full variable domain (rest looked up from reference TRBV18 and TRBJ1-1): NAGVMQNPRHLVRRRGQEARLRCSPMKGHSHVYWYRQLPEEGLKFMVYLQKENIIDESGMPKERFSAEFPKEGPSILRIQQVVRGDSAAYFCASSRTGMNTEAFFGQGTRLTVV.

The CDR3 DNA is TGCGCCAGCAGCTTGGAGGGCCAGGGGGTATATGGCTACACCTTC. It codes for CASSLEGQGVYGYTF. The chain employs TRBV5-1 and TRBJ1-2, with 7 positions matching TRBD1. V lost 0 bases, J lost 5 bases, and 7 bases stayed unmatched. Germline V gives CDR1 SGHRS, CDR2 YFSETQ. This CDR3 spans 15 amino acids.

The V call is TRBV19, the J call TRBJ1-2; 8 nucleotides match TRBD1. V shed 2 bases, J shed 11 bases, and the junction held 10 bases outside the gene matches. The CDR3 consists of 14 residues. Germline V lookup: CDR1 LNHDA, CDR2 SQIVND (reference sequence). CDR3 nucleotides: TGTGCCAGTAGTATAAAGGACAGGGTGAGGGGATACACCTTC. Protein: CASSIKDRVRGYTF. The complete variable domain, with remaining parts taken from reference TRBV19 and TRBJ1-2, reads DGGITQSPKYLFRKEGQNVTLSCEQNLNHDAMYWYRQDPGQGLRLIYYSQIVNDFQKGDIAEGYSVSREKKESFPLTVTSAQKNPTAFYLCASSIKDRVRGYTFGSGTRLTVV.

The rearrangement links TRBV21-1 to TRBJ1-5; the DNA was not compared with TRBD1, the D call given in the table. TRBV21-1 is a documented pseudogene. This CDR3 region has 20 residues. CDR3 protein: CASSKKEGGQGLPVGQPQHF. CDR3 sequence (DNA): TGTGCCAGCAGCAAAAAGGAGGGGGGACAGGGTCTCCCCGTAGGTCAGCCCCAGCATTTT.

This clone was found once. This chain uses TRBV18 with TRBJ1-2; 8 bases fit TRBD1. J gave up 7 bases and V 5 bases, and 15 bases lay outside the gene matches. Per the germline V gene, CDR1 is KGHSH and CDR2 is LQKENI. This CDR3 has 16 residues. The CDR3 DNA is TGTGCCAGCTCAATCGGGACAGGAGAAGGGGTACGTGGCTACACCTTC. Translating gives CASSIGTGEGVRGYTF.

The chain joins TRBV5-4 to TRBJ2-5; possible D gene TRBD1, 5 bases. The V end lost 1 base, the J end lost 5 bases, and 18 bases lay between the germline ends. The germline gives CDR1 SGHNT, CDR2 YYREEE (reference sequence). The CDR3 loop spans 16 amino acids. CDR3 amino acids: CASSLMLAGFMETQYF. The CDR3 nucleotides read TGTGCCAGCAGCTTGATGTTGGCAGGGTTCATGGAGACCCAGTACTTC.

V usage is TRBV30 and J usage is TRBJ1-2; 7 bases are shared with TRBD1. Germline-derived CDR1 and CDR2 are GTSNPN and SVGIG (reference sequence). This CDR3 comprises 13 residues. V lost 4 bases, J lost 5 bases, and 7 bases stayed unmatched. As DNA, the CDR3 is TGTGCCTGGACCCCGGACAGGAGATATGGCTACACCTTC. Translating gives CAWTPDRRYGYTF.

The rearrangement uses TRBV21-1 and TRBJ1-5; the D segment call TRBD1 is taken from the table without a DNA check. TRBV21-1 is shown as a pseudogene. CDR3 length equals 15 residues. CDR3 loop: CASSKADQGVRPQHF. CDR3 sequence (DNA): TGTGCCAGCAGCAAAGCGGATCAGGGGGTCCGGCCCCAGCATTTT.

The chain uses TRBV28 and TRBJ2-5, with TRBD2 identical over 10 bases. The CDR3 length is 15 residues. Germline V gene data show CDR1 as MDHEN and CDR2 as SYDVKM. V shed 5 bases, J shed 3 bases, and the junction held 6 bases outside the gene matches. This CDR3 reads CASSLSGGPEETQYF. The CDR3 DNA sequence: TGTGCCAGCAGTCTTAGCGGGGGGCCCGAAGAGACCCAGTACTTC.

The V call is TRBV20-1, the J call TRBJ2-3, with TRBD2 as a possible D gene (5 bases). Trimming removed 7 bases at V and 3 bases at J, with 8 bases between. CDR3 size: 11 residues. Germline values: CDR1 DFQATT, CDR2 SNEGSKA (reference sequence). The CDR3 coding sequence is TGCAGTGTCCGAGGGACAGATACGCAGTATTTT. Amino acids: CSVRGTDTQYF.

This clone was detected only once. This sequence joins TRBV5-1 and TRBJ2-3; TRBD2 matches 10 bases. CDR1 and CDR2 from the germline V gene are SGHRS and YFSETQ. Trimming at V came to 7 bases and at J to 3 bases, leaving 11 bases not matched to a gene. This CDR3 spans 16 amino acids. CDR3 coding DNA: TGCGCCAGCTCCCCTTCTAGCGGGGGTACTACAGATACGCAGTATTTT. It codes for CASSPSSGGTTDTQYF.

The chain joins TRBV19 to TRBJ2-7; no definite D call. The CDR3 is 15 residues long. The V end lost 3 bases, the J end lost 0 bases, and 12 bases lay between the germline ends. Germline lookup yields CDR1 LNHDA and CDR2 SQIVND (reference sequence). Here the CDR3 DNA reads TGTGCCAGTAGTATTCAGAACGGAGTCTCCTACGAGCAGTACTTC. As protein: CASSIQNGVSYEQYF.

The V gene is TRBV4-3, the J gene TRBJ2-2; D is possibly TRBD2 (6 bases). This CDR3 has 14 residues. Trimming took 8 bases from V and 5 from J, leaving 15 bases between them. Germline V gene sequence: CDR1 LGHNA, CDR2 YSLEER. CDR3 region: CASRHQGRTGELFF. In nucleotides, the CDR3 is TGCGCCAGCCGGCATCAAGGGAGGACCGGGGAGCTGTTTTTT.

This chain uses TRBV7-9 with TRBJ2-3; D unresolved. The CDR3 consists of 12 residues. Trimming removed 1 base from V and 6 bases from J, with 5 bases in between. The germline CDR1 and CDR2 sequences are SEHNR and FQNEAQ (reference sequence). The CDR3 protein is CASSLDPDTQYF. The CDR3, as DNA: TGTGCCAGCAGCTTAGATCCTGATACGCAGTATTTT. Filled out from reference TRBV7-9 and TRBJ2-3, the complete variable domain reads DTGVSQNPRHKITKRGQNVTFRCDPISEHNRLYWYRQTLGQGPEFLTYFQNEAQLEKSRLLSDRFSAERPKGSFSTLEIQRTEQGDSAMYLCASSLDPDTQYFGPGTRLTVL.

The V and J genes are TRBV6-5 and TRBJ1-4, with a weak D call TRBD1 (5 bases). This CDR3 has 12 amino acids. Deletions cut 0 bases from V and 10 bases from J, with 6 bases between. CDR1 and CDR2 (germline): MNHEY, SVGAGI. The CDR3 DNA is TGTGCCAGCAGTTACTCGGGGGGAAAACTGTTTTTT. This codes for CASSYSGGKLFF.

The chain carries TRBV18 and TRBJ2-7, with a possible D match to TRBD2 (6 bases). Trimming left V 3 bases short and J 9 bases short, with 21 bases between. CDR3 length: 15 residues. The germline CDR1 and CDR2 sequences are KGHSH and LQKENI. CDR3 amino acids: CASSPAGRAGVWQYF. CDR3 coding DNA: TGTGCCAGCTCACCCGCCGGGAGAGCCGGAGTATGGCAGTACTTC.

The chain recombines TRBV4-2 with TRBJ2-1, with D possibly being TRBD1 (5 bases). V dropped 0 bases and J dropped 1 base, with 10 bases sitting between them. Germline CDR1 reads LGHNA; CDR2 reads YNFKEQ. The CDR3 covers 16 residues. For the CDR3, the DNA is TGTGCCAGCAGCCAAGAGGGGCGGAAGTCCTACAATGAGCAGTTCTTC. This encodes CASSQEGRKSYNEQFF.

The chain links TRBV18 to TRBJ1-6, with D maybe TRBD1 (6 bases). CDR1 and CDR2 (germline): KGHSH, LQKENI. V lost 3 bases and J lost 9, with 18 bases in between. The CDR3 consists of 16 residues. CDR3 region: CASSPNVQGSISPLHF. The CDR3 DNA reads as TGTGCCAGCTCACCCAATGTACAGGGAAGTATTTCACCCCTCCACTTT.

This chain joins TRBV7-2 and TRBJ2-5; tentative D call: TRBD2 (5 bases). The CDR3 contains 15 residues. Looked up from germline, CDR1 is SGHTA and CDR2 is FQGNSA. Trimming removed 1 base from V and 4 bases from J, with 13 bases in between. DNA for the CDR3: TGTGCCAGCAGCTTAGTTCCCCTGGGGAGAGAGACCCAGTACTTC. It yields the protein CASSLVPLGRETQYF.

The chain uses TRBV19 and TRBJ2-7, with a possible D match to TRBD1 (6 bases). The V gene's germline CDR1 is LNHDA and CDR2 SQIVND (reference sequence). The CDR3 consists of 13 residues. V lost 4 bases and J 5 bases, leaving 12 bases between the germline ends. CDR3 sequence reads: CASSRRDTDEQYF. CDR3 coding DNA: TGTGCCAGTAGTAGACGGGACACCGACGAGCAGTACTTC. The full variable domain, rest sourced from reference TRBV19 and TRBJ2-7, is DGGITQSPKYLFRKEGQNVTLSCEQNLNHDAMYWYRQDPGQGLRLIYYSQIVNDFQKGDIAEGYSVSREKKESFPLTVTSAQKNPTAFYLCASSRRDTDEQYFGPGTRLTVT.

CDR3 DNA: TGTGCCAGCAGCTTCGAGGATGAGCAGTACTTC. It is translated as CASSFEDEQYF. The chain joins TRBV5-5 to TRBJ2-7; D unclear. The germline V gene has CDR1 SGHKS and CDR2 YYEKEE (reference sequence). CDR3 size: 11 residues. V dropped 2 bases and J dropped 7 bases, with 7 bases sitting between them.

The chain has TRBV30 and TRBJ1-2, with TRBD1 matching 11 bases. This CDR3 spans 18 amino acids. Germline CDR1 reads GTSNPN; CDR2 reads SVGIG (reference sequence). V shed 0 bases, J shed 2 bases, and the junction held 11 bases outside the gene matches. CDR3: CAWSVLAARDRGNYGYTF. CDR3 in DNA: TGTGCCTGGAGTGTACTGGCTGCCCGGGACAGGGGGAACTATGGCTACACCTTC.